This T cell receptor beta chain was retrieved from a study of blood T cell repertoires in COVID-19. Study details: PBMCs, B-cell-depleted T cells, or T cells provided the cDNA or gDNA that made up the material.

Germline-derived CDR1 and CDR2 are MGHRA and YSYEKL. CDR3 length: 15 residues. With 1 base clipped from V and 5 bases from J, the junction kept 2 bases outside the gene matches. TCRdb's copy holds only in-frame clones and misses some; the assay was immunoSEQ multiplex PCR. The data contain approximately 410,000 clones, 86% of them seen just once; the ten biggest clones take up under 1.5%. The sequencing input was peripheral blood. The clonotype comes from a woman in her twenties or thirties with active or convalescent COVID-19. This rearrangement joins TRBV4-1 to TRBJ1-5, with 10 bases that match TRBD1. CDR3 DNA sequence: TGCGCCAGCAGCCAAGGGGACAGGGGAGATCAGCCCCAGCATTTT. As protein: CASSQGDRGDQPQHF.